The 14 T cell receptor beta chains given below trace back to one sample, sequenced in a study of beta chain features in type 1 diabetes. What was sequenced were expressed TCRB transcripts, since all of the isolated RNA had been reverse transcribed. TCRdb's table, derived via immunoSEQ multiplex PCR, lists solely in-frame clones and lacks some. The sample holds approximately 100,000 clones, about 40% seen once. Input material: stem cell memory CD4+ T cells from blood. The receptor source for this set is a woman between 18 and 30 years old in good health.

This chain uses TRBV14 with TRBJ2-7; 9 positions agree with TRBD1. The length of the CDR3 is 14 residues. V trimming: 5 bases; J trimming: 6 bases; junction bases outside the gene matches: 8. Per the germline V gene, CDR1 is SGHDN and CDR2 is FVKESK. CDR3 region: CASSVGQGFLEQYF. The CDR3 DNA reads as TGTGCCAGCAGCGTCGGACAGGGGTTTCTCGAGCAGTACTTC.

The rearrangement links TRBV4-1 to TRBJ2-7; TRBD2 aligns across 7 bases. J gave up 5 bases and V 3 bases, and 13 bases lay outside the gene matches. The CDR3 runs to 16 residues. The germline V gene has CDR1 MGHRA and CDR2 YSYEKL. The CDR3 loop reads CASSQTPQWEGDEQYF. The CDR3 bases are TGCGCCAGCAGCCAGACCCCGCAGTGGGAGGGAGACGAGCAGTACTTC.

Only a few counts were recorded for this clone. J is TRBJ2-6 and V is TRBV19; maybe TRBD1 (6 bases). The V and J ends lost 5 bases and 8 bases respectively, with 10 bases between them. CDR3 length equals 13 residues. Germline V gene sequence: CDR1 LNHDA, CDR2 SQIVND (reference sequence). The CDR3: CASSSQGSNVLTF. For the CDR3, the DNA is TGTGCCAGTAGTTCTCAGGGGTCCAACGTCCTGACTTTC.

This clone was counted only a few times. CDR3 in DNA: TGTGCCAGCAGCTTAGGAGGCCGGGGGAGCAATGAGCAGTTCTTC. This translates into CASSLGGRGSNEQFF. The rearrangement links TRBV11-2 to TRBJ2-1, with D tentatively TRBD2 (6 bases). Germline-derived CDR1 and CDR2 are SGHAT and FQNNGV. Trimming stripped 1 base from V and 6 bases from J, with 13 bases between. The CDR3 runs to 15 residues. The whole variable domain, filled in from reference TRBV11-2 and TRBJ2-1, reads EAGVAQSPRYKIIEKRQSVAFWCNPISGHATLYWYQQILGQGPKLLIQFQNNGVVDDSQLPKDRFSAERLKGVDSTLKIQPAKLEDSAVYLCASSLGGRGSNEQFFGPGTRLTVL.

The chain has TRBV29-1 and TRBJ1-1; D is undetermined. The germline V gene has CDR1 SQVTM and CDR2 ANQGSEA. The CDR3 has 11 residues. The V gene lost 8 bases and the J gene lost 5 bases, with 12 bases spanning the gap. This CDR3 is CSYEAGTEAFF. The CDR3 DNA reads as TGCAGCTATGAGGCGGGAACTGAAGCTTTCTTT.

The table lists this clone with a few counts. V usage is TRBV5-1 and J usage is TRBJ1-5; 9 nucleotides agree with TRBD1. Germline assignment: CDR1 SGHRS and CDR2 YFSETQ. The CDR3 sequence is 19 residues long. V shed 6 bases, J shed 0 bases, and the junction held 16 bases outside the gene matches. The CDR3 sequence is CASKPGPGTGPYSNQPQHF. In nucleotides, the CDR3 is TGCGCCAGCAAACCGGGCCCCGGGACAGGGCCATATAGCAATCAGCCCCAGCATTTT.

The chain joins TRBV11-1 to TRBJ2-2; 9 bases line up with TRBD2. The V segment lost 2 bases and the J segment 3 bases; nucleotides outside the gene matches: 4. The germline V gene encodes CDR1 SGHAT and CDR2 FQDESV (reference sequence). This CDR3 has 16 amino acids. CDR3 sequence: CASSLPLAGYTGELFF. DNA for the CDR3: TGTGCCAGCAGCTTACCGCTAGCGGGATACACCGGGGAGCTGTTTTTT.

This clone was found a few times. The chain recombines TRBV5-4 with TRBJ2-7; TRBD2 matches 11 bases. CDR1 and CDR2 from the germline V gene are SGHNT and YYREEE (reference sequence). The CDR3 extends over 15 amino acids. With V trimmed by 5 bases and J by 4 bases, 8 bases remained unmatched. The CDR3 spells CASSPGLAVTYEQYF. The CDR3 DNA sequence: TGTGCCAGCAGTCCGGGACTAGCGGTGACTTACGAGCAGTACTTC.

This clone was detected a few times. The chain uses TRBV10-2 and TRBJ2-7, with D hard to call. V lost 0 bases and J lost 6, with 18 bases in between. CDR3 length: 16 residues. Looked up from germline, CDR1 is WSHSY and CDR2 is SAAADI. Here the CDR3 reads CASSESSVSRWAEQYF. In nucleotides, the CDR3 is TGCGCCAGCAGTGAGTCCTCCGTCAGCCGATGGGCCGAGCAGTACTTC.

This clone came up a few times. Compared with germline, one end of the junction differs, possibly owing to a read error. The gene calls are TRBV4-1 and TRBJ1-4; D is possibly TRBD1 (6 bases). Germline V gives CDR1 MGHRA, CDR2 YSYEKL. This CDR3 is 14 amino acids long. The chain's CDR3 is CASTQDQGNEKLFF. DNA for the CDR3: TGCGCCAGCACCCAAGATCAGGGGAATGAAAAACTGTTTTTT.

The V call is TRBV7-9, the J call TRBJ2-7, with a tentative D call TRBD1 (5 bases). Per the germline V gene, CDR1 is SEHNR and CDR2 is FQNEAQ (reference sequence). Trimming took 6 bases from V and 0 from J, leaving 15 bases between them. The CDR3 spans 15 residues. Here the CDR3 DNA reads TGTGCCAGCAGTAGGGGTATTTTGAGCTCCTACGAGCAGTACTTC. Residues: CASSRGILSSYEQYF.

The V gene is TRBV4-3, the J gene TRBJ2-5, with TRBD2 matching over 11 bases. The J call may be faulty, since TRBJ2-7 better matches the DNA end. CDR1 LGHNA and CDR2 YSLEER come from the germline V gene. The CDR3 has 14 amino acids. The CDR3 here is CASSHGLAGYEQYF. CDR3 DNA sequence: TGCGCCAGCAGCCACGGACTAGCGGGCTACGAGCAGTACTTC.

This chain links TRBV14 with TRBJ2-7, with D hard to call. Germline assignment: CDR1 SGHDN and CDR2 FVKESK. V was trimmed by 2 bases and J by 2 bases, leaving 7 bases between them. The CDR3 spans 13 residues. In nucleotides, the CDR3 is TGTGCCAGCAGCCAAAACACCGCCTACGAGCAGTACTTC. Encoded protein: CASSQNTAYEQYF.

DNA of the CDR3: TGTGCCAGTAGTATAGATCGGAGCGGGAGGTACAATGAGCAGTTCTTC. Its protein is CASSIDRSGRYNEQFF. The chain recombines TRBV19 with TRBJ2-1; 9 bases line up with TRBD2. Germline loops: CDR1 LNHDA, CDR2 SQIVND (reference sequence). The CDR3 sequence is 16 residues long. Losses at the gene ends were 0 bases for V and 4 bases for J; bases not matched to a gene: 4.